This T cell receptor beta chain was recorded in a study of blood T cell repertoires in COVID-19. In the study overall: Samples representing acute and convalescent COVID-19 were sourced from the United States, Italy and Spain.

This clone appeared a single time. Data came from immunoSEQ multiplex PCR; TCRdb stores just in-frame clones and leaves some out. Of hundreds of thousands of clones listed, more than 80% are singletons. Participants were aged about 18 to 89 years from 24 US areas. Cohorts were determined from participant-reported clinical history. The V gene's germline CDR1 is KGHSH and CDR2 LQKENI. V was clipped by 1 base and J by 4 bases; unmatched bases: 9. This CDR3 has 19 residues. Sequencing used PBMCs or T cells enriched from blood (not recorded which). The V and J genes are TRBV18 and TRBJ2-5, with TRBD2 matching over 16 bases. The TCR sequence derives from a young man who had recovered from COVID-19. CDR3 nucleotide sequence: TGTGCCAGCTCACCACAACTGGGACTAGCGGGAGGGTCCCCAGAGACCCAGTACTTC. Protein: CASSPQLGLAGGSPETQYF. The full variable domain, with the rest looked up from reference TRBV18 and TRBJ2-5, is NAGVMQNPRHLVRRRGQEARLRCSPMKGHSHVYWYRQLPEEGLKFMVYLQKENIIDESGMPKERFSAEFPKEGPSILRIQQVVRGDSAAYFCASSPQLGLAGGSPETQYFGPGTRLLVL.